This T cell receptor beta chain stems from a study of blood T cell repertoires in COVID-19. Looking at the study overall: Samples of COVID-19 (acute and convalescent) were obtained from the United States, Italy and Spain. Nucleic acid was either cDNA or gDNA, and it came from T cells, B-cell-depleted T cells, or PBMCs.

Source study methods: Reference gene primer amplification in the assay estimated nucleated cell counts. Measured with immunoSEQ multiplex PCR; TCRdb has only the in-frame clones, and not every one. V and J calls and clone size follow that table, whereas D and trimming were derived from the DNA. The sample holds around 67,000 clones; approximately 82% are singletons and the top ten take 5% to 6.5%. Trimming at V came to 5 bases and at J to 8 bases, leaving 9 bases not matched to a gene. This CDR3 comprises 15 residues. Germline V lookup: CDR1 SGHRS, CDR2 YFSETQ. The rearrangement uses TRBV5-1 and TRBJ2-1, with 11 bases identical to TRBD2. This TCR was recovered from a man aged 45-60 years with active COVID-19. Sequenced sample: peripheral blood. The CDR3 DNA reads as TGCGCCAGCAGAAAAATTAGCGGGGGGGCCCATGAGCAGTTCTTC. Its protein is CASRKISGGAHEQFF. The variable domain in full, with the rest retrieved from reference TRBV5-1 and TRBJ2-1, is KAGVTQTPRYLIKTRGQQVTLSCSPISGHRSVSWYQQTPGQGLQFLFEYFSETQRNKGNFPGRFSGRQFSNSRSEMNVSTLELGDSALYLCASRKISGGAHEQFFGPGTRLTVL.